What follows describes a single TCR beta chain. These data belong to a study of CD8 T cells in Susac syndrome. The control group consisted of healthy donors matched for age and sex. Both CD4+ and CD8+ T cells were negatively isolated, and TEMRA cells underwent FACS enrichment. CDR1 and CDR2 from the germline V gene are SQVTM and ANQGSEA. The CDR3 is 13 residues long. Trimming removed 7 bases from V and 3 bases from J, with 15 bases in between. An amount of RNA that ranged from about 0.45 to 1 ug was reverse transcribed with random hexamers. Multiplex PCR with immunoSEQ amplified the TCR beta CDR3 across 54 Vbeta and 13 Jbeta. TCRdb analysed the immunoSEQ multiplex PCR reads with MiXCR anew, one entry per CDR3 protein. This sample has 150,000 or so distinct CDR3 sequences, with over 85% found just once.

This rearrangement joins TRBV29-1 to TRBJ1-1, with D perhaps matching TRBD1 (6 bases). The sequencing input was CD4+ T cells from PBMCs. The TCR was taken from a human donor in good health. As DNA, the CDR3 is TGCAGCGCGGGGACGGGGGGCCACACTGAAGCTTTCTTT. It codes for CSAGTGGHTEAFF.